This entry lists 25 T cell receptor beta chains sequenced from one sample in a study of T-cell memory formation after mild COVID-19. TCRdb passed the 5' RACE reads through MiXCR, listing each CDR3 protein once. This sample carries fewer than 650,000 distinct CDR3 sequences, around 15% of them seen once, and the ten largest clones take around 7.8%. Sample: PBMCs or a T cell subset sorted from them (not recorded which). These receptors came from an adult woman who had mild COVID-19 (a few samples of this study predate the infection). Cell type and time point are not known.

This clonotype was seen many times. This sequence joins TRBV7-9 and TRBJ2-7; possibly TRBD1 or TRBD2 for D (5 bases each). This CDR3 is 14 amino acids long. Trimming pared 3 bases from V and 6 bases from J, leaving 15 bases between. The germline gives CDR1 SEHNR, CDR2 FQNEAQ (reference sequence). The CDR3 DNA reads TGTGCCAGCAGCTTGGGGCAGGGAGTCTCCGAGCAGTACTTC. Translated: CASSLGQGVSEQYF. The complete variable domain, with remaining parts taken from reference TRBV7-9 and TRBJ2-7, reads DTGVSQNPRHKITKRGQNVTFRCDPISEHNRLYWYRQTLGQGPEFLTYFQNEAQLEKSRLLSDRFSAERPKGSFSTLEIQRTEQGDSAMYLCASSLGQGVSEQYFGPGTRLTVT.

In its sample, this clonotype was seen a few times. V and J are TRBV13 and TRBJ2-7; the D gene is possibly TRBD1 (5 bases). V gave up 2 bases and J gave up 2 bases, with 22 bases separating them. Germline CDR1 is PRHDT and CDR2 is FYEKMQ (reference sequence). This CDR3 comprises 18 residues. CDR3 region: CASSLKYATDIGTYEQYF. The CDR3 DNA is TGTGCCAGCAGCTTAAAATACGCGACAGACATTGGGACCTACGAGCAGTACTTC.

This clonotype appeared a few times. The chain is built from TRBV12-3 or TRBV12-4 and TRBJ1-2; a possible D gene is TRBD1 (6 bases). The V and J ends lost 8 bases and 0 bases respectively, with 19 bases between them. CDR3 length equals 16 residues. The CDR3 reads CASAADGQTSNYGYTF. CDR3 nucleotides: TGTGCCAGCGCCGCAGACGGACAGACTTCTAACTATGGCTACACCTTC.

This clonotype was counted between two and nine times. The rearrangement joins TRBV2 to TRBJ2-1; unclear D gene. The V and J ends lost 4 bases and 0 bases respectively, with 10 bases between them. From germline, CDR1 is SNHLY and CDR2 FYNNEI. This CDR3 region has 15 residues. The chain's CDR3 is CASSVRDFSYNEQFF. Written as DNA, the CDR3 is TGTGCCAGCAGTGTTAGGGATTTCTCCTACAATGAGCAGTTCTTC.

The V gene is TRBV2, the J gene TRBJ1-1, with D maybe TRBD1 (5 bases). This CDR3 contains 15 residues. V dropped 6 bases and J dropped 1 base, with 15 bases sitting between them. Per germline, CDR1 SNHLY and CDR2 FYNNEI. The CDR3 nucleotides read TGTGCCAGCAGCCTCCTGACAGAAACGAACACTGAAGCTTTCTTT. Translating it yields CASSLLTETNTEAFF.

This chain connects TRBV20-1 to TRBJ2-1; no definite D call. Germline lookup yields CDR1 DFQATT and CDR2 SNEGSKA (reference sequence). The CDR3 has 11 amino acids. The V gene lost 7 bases and the J gene lost 4 bases, with 8 bases spanning the gap. CDR3 nucleotides: TGCAGTGTAAACAGATACAATGAGCAGTTCTTC. Its translation: CSVNRYNEQFF.

This sequence joins TRBV19 and TRBJ2-1; no firm D call. Germline values: CDR1 LNHDA, CDR2 SQIVND (reference sequence). Trimming shortened V by 1 base and J by 9 bases, and 22 bases separated the two germline ends. This CDR3 comprises 17 residues. The CDR3 is CASSIVASGRTGSEQFF. In DNA form, the CDR3 reads TGTGCCAGTAGTATAGTTGCCTCTGGAAGGACCGGCAGTGAGCAGTTCTTC.

Worth noting for this clonotype: One end of the junction is discordant with germline, which a read error may explain. The chain has TRBV5-1 and TRBJ2-4, with TRBD1 matching 7 bases. The CDR3 covers 16 residues. Germline CDR1 reads SGHRS; CDR2 reads YFSETQ. The CDR3 DNA follows: TGCGCCAGCAGCTTGGTGGCGTCGGGACCTCAGGGGGACCTCTTCTTC. Its protein is CASSLVASGPQGDLFF.

The table lists this clonotype with a few counts. The chain has TRBV6-5 and TRBJ1-1; perhaps TRBD1 as D (5 bases). Per germline, CDR1 MNHEY and CDR2 SVGAGI. The germline V and J ends were trimmed by 0 bases and 6 bases, with 11 bases remaining between them. This CDR3 comprises 14 residues. The CDR3 spells CASSYSGGSPEAFF. CDR3 sequence (DNA): TGTGCCAGCAGTTACTCGGGGGGATCACCTGAAGCTTTCTTT.

This clonotype was seen a few times. The chain couples TRBV20-1 to TRBJ1-5; 7 bases map to TRBD1. This CDR3 spans 15 amino acids. Losses at the gene ends were 1 base for V and 7 bases for J; bases not matched to a gene: 10. Germline CDR1 is DFQATT and CDR2 is SNEGSKA (reference sequence). The CDR3 loop is CSARVAGGREQPQHF. In DNA, the CDR3 is TGCAGTGCTAGAGTAGCAGGGGGGAGGGAGCAGCCCCAGCATTTT.

For this clonotype: Since a much larger clone is just one base distant, this may be a read error. V and J are TRBV7-8 and TRBJ2-1; TRBD1 matches at 9 bases. CDR3 size: 16 residues. Germline V lookup: CDR1 SGHVS, CDR2 FQNEAQ. Trimming at V came to 5 bases and at J to 6 bases, leaving 11 bases not matched to a gene. CDR3: CASSAYRGQQANEQFF. Written as DNA, the CDR3 is TGTGCCAGCAGCGCATACAGGGGGCAACAGGCCAATGAGCAGTTCTTC.

The chain carries TRBV9 and TRBJ2-6; tentatively, D is TRBD1 (7 bases). CDR1 and CDR2 from the germline V gene are SGDLS and YYNGEE. V lost 0 bases to trimming and J lost 0 bases, with 16 bases between them. This CDR3 has 19 residues. DNA of the CDR3: TGTGCCAGCAGCGTAGATGGGGCAGGGGGAGGCTCTGGGGCCAACGTCCTGACTTTC. This codes for CASSVDGAGGGSGANVLTF.

V is TRBV7-9 and J is TRBJ2-2, with D possibly matching TRBD2 (6 bases). V gave up 5 bases and J gave up 3 bases, with 13 bases separating them. Germline V CDR1 and CDR2: SEHNR, FQNEAQ (reference sequence). This CDR3 has 15 amino acids. The CDR3 DNA follows: TGTGCCAGCAGCCCCACGGCGGGACACACCGGGGAGCTGTTTTTT. This codes for CASSPTAGHTGELFF.

This clonotype was counted a few times. The chain combines TRBV6-5 with TRBJ2-6; D ambiguous. Germline-derived CDR1 and CDR2 are MNHEY and SVGAGI. The CDR3 runs 13 residues. Trimming removed 9 bases from V and 0 bases from J, with 6 bases in between. The CDR3 sequence is CASQISGANVLTF. The CDR3 DNA follows: TGTGCCAGTCAAATCTCTGGGGCCAACGTCCTGACTTTC.

The chain combines TRBV4-1 with TRBJ2-3; either TRBD1 or TRBD2 may supply D (6 bases each). The CDR3 runs to 17 residues. V was cut by 1 base and J by 4 bases, with 18 bases left in between. Germline V gene sequence: CDR1 MGHRA, CDR2 YSYEKL. CDR3 sequence (DNA): TGCGCCAGCAGCCAAGTTGGGGGGCATGAGGGGGCAGATACGCAGTATTTT. Amino acids: CASSQVGGHEGADTQYF.

This clonotype has a handful of counts. The chain recombines TRBV9 with TRBJ1-2; tentatively, D is TRBD1 (6 bases). The germline V and J ends were trimmed by 0 bases and 9 bases, with 9 bases remaining between them. The CDR3 runs 12 residues. Per germline, CDR1 SGDLS and CDR2 YYNGEE. Here the CDR3 DNA reads TGTGCCAGCAGCGTAGTAGGGGGACGCTACACCTTC. Encoded protein: CASSVVGGRYTF. The entire variable domain, with the rest obtained from reference TRBV9 and TRBJ1-2, is as follows: DSGVTQTPKHLITATGQRVTLRCSPRSGDLSVYWYQQSLDQGLQFLIQYYNGEERAKGNILERFSAQQFPDLHSELNLSSLELGDSALYFCASSVVGGRYTFGSGTRLTVV.

This clonotype was picked up a small number of times. The chain recombines TRBV18 with TRBJ1-6; 7 nucleotides line up with TRBD1. The CDR3 spans 15 residues. The junction had 2 bases not matched to a gene; V was cut back by 1 base and J by 5 bases. CDR1 is KGHSH and CDR2 is LQKENI in the germline V gene. For the CDR3, the DNA is TGTGCCAGCTCACCACAGGGGGCAGATAATTCACCCCTCCACTTT. Protein sequence: CASSPQGADNSPLHF.

This clonotype came up a few times. The chain carries TRBV5-1 and TRBJ1-2, with D possibly TRBD1 on 5 matching bases. The CDR3 extends over 12 amino acids. V dropped 4 bases and J dropped 6 bases, with 10 bases sitting between them. The germline V gene encodes CDR1 SGHRS and CDR2 YFSETQ. CDR3 amino acids: CASSIGTDGYTF. The DNA for the CDR3 is TGCGCCAGCAGCATCGGGACGGATGGCTACACCTTC. Supplemented by reference TRBV5-1 and TRBJ1-2, the full variable domain reads KAGVTQTPRYLIKTRGQQVTLSCSPISGHRSVSWYQQTPGQGLQFLFEYFSETQRNKGNFPGRFSGRQFSNSRSEMNVSTLELGDSALYLCASSIGTDGYTFGSGTRLTVV.

This clonotype was seen more than once but under ten times. V is TRBV7-2 and J is TRBJ2-3, with 14 positions matching TRBD2. V trimming: 4 bases; J trimming: 6 bases; junction bases outside the gene matches: 6. The CDR3 contains 16 residues. Per the germline V gene, CDR1 is SGHTA and CDR2 is FQGNSA. CDR3 nucleotides: TGTGCCAGCAGCTCCGGACTAGCGGGAGGTCTCGATACGCAGTATTTT. Translated: CASSSGLAGGLDTQYF.

V and J are TRBV4-2 and TRBJ2-1; TRBD2 matches at 15 bases. The V gene end was trimmed by 4 bases and the J gene end by 2 bases; junction bases not matched to a gene: 6. The CDR3 loop spans 18 amino acids. Germline V gives CDR1 LGHNA, CDR2 YNFKEQ. In nucleotides, the CDR3 is TGTGCCAGCAGCCCTAGAGGACTAGCGGGAGGGCCCTACAATGAGCAGTTCTTC. Its protein is CASSPRGLAGGPYNEQFF.

This clonotype came up a few times. This chain's CDR3 is CATSRAMTELNEKLFF. In DNA, the CDR3 is TGTGCCACCAGCAGGGCCATGACAGAGCTTAATGAAAAACTGTTTTTT. This chain joins TRBV15 and TRBJ1-4, with a weak D call TRBD1 (5 bases). The CDR3 consists of 16 residues. Germline CDR1 reads LNHNV; CDR2 reads YYDKDF (reference sequence). V lost 3 bases and J 4 bases, leaving 15 bases between the germline ends.

This clonotype showed up just a few times. The chain employs TRBV20-1 and TRBJ1-5, with 11 positions matching TRBD1. This CDR3 is 16 amino acids long. The ends lost 0 bases at V and 3 bases at J; junction bases unmatched: 4. CDR1 is DFQATT, CDR2 SNEGSKA, per germline (reference sequence). The CDR3 region is CSARDRTGGFNQPQHF. CDR3 sequence (DNA): TGCAGTGCTAGAGATCGGACAGGGGGCTTCAATCAGCCCCAGCATTTT.

This rearrangement joins TRBV10-3 to TRBJ2-1; TRBD2 matches 7 bases. Per the germline V gene, CDR1 is ENHRY and CDR2 is SYGVKD. Trimming at V came to 1 base and at J to 8 bases, leaving 8 bases not matched to a gene. CDR3 length: 15 amino acids. The CDR3 sequence: CAISELAGEKDEQFF. The DNA for the CDR3 is TGTGCCATCAGTGAGTTGGCGGGGGAGAAGGATGAGCAGTTCTTC.

The chain joins TRBV6-6 to TRBJ2-7; 8 bases fit TRBD1. The CDR3 spans 13 residues. J gave up 5 bases and V 10 bases, and 10 bases lay outside the gene matches. Germline V CDR1 and CDR2: MNHNY, SVGAGI (reference sequence). CDR3 region: CATWTGSGNEQYF. For the CDR3, the DNA is TGTGCCACCTGGACAGGGTCGGGAAACGAGCAGTACTTC.

The chain links TRBV12-3 or TRBV12-4 to TRBJ2-3, with 7 bases lining up with TRBD1. This CDR3 has 14 residues. Losses at the gene ends were 6 bases for V and 2 bases for J; bases not matched to a gene: 5. CDR3 sequence: CASSNTGDTDTQYF. DNA for the CDR3: TGTGCCAGCAGCAATACAGGGGACACAGATACGCAGTATTTT.